These 12 T cell receptor beta chains came from one sample sequenced in a study of T-cell reconstitution after alpha-beta-depleted transplantation in children. This sample's TCRbeta library carried unique molecular identifier barcodes. One entry per CDR3 protein, called by TCRdb with MiXCR from the PCR reads. The sample consists of approximately 500,000 distinct CDR3 sequences, roughly 10% of them appearing once. The sample in question was PBMCs, obtained before TCRalphabeta/CD19-depleted stem cell transplant. These receptor sequences come from a child under 10 years old with inherited bone marrow failure, due to receive a stem cell transplant.

The V gene is TRBV27, the J gene TRBJ2-7; 13 nucleotides agree with TRBD2. This CDR3 contains 16 residues. Germline-derived CDR1 and CDR2 are MNHEY and SMNVEV (reference sequence). V shed 8 bases and J 4 bases; nucleotides not matched to a gene: 11. The CDR3 is CASSYATGLAGYEQYF. CDR3 sequence (DNA): TGTGCCAGCTCCTATGCCACGGGACTAGCGGGATACGAGCAGTACTTC.

Ten or more counts support this clonotype. The chain combines TRBV7-9 with TRBJ2-7; D possibly matches TRBD1 or TRBD2 (5 bases each). Trimming took 1 base from V and 12 from J, leaving 13 bases between them. Germline CDR1 reads SEHNR; CDR2 reads FQNEAQ (reference sequence). The CDR3 extends over 12 amino acids. CDR3 sequence: CASSLGGALTYF. CDR3 nucleotides: TGTGCCAGCAGCTTAGGAGGGGCACTAACGTACTTC.

This clonotype was recorded many times. This chain connects TRBV7-9 to TRBJ2-1, with 12 bases that match TRBD2. CDR1 is SEHNR, CDR2 FQNEAQ, per germline (reference sequence). The ends lost 6 bases at V and 4 bases at J; junction bases unmatched: 4. The CDR3 extends over 15 amino acids. CDR3 amino acids: CASRDGTSGYNEQFF. CDR3 DNA sequence: TGTGCCAGCAGAGACGGGACTAGCGGGTACAATGAGCAGTTCTTC.

V usage is TRBV7-9 and J usage is TRBJ1-1; the match to TRBD1 covers 7 bases. CDR3 length: 16 residues. Germline V CDR1 and CDR2: SEHNR, FQNEAQ (reference sequence). With 5 bases clipped from V and 9 bases from J, the junction kept 18 bases outside the gene matches. CDR3 sequence reads: CASSLSPGTEADKAFF. The CDR3 DNA follows: TGTGCCAGCAGCCTTTCCCCCGGGACAGAGGCCGATAAAGCTTTCTTT.

This clonotype was counted at least ten times. This rearrangement joins TRBV7-9 to TRBJ2-1, with 10 nucleotides matching TRBD2. Germline V CDR1 and CDR2: SEHNR, FQNEAQ (reference sequence). V lost 6 bases, J lost 8 bases, and 7 bases stayed unmatched. The CDR3 loop spans 14 amino acids. CDR3 region: CASRASGSAYEQFF. CDR3 coding DNA: TGTGCCAGCAGAGCTAGCGGGAGCGCTTATGAGCAGTTCTTC.

The rearrangement joins TRBV11-2 to TRBJ1-3; D remains ambiguous. V gave up 0 bases and J gave up 4 bases, with 13 bases separating them. From germline, CDR1 is SGHAT and CDR2 FQNNGV. The length of the CDR3 is 16 residues. This chain's CDR3 is CASSLDRAGFGNTIYF. The CDR3 DNA sequence: TGTGCCAGCAGCTTAGATCGGGCGGGGTTCGGAAACACCATATATTTT.

This clonotype showed up many times. It is unclear where the CDR3 begins or ends on the DNA, so no DNA is shown, and the CDR3 is as TCRdb lists it. The V and J genes are TRBV28 and TRBJ2-2; the tabulated D call, TRBD1, remains unverified against the DNA. The CDR3 totals 21 residues, both ends included. Germline lookup yields CDR1 MDHEN and CDR2 SYDVKM. The CDR3 region is CASSLSYLHGTAVPTPGSCFF.

This clonotype was picked up many times. The chain uses TRBV20-1 and TRBJ1-2, with a weak D call TRBD1 (5 bases). Germline loops: CDR1 DFQATT, CDR2 SNEGSKA (reference sequence). Trimming shortened V by 2 bases and J by 4 bases, and 26 bases separated the two germline ends. The CDR3 covers 18 residues. The CDR3 nucleotides read TGCAGTGCTAGACCCATCGGGCAGGGAATTCTATTAGGCTATGGCTACACCTTC. It encodes CSARPIGQGILLGYGYTF.

This clonotype was picked up many times. V is TRBV10-3 and J is TRBJ2-7, with 10 nucleotides matching TRBD2. Unmatched junction bases numbered 7, after V lost 4 bases and J lost 4 bases. CDR1 and CDR2 from the germline V gene are ENHRY and SYGVKD. There are 15 residues in the CDR3. For the CDR3, the DNA is TGTGCCATCAGTGGGACTAGCGGAGCGCCGTACGAGCAGTACTTC. Its protein product is CAISGTSGAPYEQYF.

The CDR3 spells CASSMTGTSYEQYF. CDR3 coding DNA: TGTGCCAGTAGTATGACGGGGACGTCCTACGAGCAGTACTTC. This rearrangement joins TRBV19 to TRBJ2-7; tentatively, D is TRBD1 or TRBD2 (5 bases each). The CDR3 spans 14 residues. Trimming left V 3 bases short and J 1 base short, with 10 bases between. The germline gives CDR1 LNHDA, CDR2 SQIVND (reference sequence).

In this sample, this clonotype turned up many times. V usage is TRBV6-5 and J usage is TRBJ2-7; D is perhaps TRBD1 (5 bases). Trimming removed 6 bases from V and 2 bases from J, with 17 bases in between. Germline V gene sequence: CDR1 MNHEY, CDR2 SVGAGI. The CDR3 contains 15 residues. CDR3 sequence reads: CASRAGYGRAYEQYF. The CDR3 DNA follows: TGTGCCAGCAGGGCAGGGTACGGAAGGGCCTACGAGCAGTACTTC.

Only a few counts were recorded for this clonotype. The rearrangement joins TRBV19 to TRBJ2-3; D unresolved. Trimming pared 5 bases from V and 2 bases from J, leaving 5 bases between. This CDR3 contains 12 residues. Germline loops: CDR1 LNHDA, CDR2 SQIVND (reference sequence). The CDR3 is CASSVYTDTQYF. In DNA, the CDR3 is TGTGCCAGTAGTGTCTACACAGATACGCAGTATTTT.